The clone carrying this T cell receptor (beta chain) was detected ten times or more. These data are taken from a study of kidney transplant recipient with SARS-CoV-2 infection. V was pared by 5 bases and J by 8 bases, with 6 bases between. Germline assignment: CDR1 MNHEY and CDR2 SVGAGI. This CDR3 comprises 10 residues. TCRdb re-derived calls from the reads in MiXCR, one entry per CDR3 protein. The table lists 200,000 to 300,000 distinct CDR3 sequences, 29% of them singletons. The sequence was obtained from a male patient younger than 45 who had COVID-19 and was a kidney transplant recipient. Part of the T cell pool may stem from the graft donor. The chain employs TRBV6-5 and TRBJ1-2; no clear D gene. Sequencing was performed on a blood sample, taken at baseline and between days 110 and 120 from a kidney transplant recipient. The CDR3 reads CASSEAGYTF. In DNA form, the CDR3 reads TGTGCCAGCAGTGAGGCCGGCTACACCTTC.